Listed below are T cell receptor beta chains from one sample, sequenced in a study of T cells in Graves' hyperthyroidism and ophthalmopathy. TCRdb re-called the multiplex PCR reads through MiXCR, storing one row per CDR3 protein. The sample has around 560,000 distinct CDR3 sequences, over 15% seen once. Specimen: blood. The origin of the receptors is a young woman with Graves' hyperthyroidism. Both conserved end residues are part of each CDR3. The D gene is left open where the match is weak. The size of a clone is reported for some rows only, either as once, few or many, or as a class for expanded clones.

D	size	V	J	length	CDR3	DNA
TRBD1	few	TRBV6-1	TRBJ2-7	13	CASSTQGTYEQYF	TGTGCCAGCAGTACACAGGGGACCTACGAGCAGTACTTC
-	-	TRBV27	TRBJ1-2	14	CASSLSQSLYGYTF	TGTGCCAGCAGTTTATCCCAGAGCCTCTATGGCTACACCTTC
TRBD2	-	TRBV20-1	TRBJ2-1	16	CSAPTLLAGGGNEQFF	TGCAGTGCCCCCACCCTCCTAGCGGGGGGTGGCAATGAGCAGTTCTTC
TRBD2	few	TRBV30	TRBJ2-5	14	CAWSVAGGQETQYF	TGTGCCTGGAGTGTGGCGGGAGGCCAAGAGACCCAGTACTTC
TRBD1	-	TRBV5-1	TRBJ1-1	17	CASSPPGQAYGNTEAFF	TGCGCCAGCAGCCCCCCGGGACAGGCCTACGGGAACACTGAAGCTTTCTTT
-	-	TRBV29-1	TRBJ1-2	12	CSVVSGGYGYTF	TGCAGCGTTGTGTCGGGCGGCTATGGCTACACCTTC
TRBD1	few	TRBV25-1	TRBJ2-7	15	CASSDARDRAYEQYF	TGTGCCAGCAGTGATGCCCGGGACAGGGCTTACGAGCAGTACTTC
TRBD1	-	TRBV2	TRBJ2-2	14	CASGRGLKTGELFF	TGTGCCAGCGGCAGGGGGTTGAAAACCGGGGAGCTGTTTTTT
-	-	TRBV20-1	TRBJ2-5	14	CSACSRQNQETQYF	TGCAGTGCTTGCAGCAGACAGAACCAAGAGACCCAGTACTTC
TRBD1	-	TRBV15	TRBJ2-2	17	CATSRDQGAADTGELFF	TGTGCCACCAGCAGGGACCAGGGGGCCGCCGACACCGGGGAGCTGTTTTTT
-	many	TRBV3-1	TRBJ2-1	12	CASSQFRGVQFF	TGTGCCAGCAGCCAGTTCAGGGGGGTGCAGTTCTTC
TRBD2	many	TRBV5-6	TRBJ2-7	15	CASSQGTSGTYEQYF	TGTGCCAGCAGCCAAGGGACTAGCGGAACCTACGAGCAGTACTTC
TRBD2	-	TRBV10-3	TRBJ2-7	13	CAISSSGRDEQYF	TGTGCCATCTCGTCTAGCGGGAGAGACGAGCAGTACTTC
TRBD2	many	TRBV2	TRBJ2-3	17	CASSITSGTSGTDTQYF	TGTGCCAGCAGTATAACTAGCGGGACTTCCGGCACAGATACGCAGTATTTT
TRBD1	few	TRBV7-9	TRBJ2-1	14	CASGQGDTYNEQFF	TGTGCCAGCGGACAGGGGGATACCTACAATGAGCAGTTCTTC
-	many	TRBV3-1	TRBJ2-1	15	CASSQEGGAYNEQFF	TGTGCCAGCAGCCAAGAAGGGGGAGCCTACAATGAGCAGTTCTTC
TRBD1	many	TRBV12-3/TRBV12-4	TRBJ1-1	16	CASRSGQGSLRTEAFF	TGTGCCAGCAGGTCCGGACAGGGCTCCTTGAGGACTGAAGCTTTCTTT
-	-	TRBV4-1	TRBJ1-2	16	CASSQGTAKSNYGYTF	TGCGCCAGCAGCCAAGGGACCGCCAAGTCTAACTATGGCTACACCTTC
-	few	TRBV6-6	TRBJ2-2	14	CASSYLTGAGELFF	TGTGCCAGCAGTTACCTGACGGGGGCCGGGGAGCTGTTTTTT
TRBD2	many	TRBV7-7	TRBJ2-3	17	CASSAKGLAGAGDTQYF	TGTGCCAGCAGCGCCAAGGGACTAGCGGGAGCAGGCGATACGCAGTATTTT
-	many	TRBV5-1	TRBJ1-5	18	CAPVLAGETSKLAQPQHF	TGCGCACCAGTACTGGCGGGCGAGACTTCCAAGTTGGCCCAGCCCCAGCATTTT
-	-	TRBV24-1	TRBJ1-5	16	CATSDSTLVGNQPQHF	TGTGCCACCAGTGATTCGACCCTGGTGGGCAATCAGCCCCAGCATTTT